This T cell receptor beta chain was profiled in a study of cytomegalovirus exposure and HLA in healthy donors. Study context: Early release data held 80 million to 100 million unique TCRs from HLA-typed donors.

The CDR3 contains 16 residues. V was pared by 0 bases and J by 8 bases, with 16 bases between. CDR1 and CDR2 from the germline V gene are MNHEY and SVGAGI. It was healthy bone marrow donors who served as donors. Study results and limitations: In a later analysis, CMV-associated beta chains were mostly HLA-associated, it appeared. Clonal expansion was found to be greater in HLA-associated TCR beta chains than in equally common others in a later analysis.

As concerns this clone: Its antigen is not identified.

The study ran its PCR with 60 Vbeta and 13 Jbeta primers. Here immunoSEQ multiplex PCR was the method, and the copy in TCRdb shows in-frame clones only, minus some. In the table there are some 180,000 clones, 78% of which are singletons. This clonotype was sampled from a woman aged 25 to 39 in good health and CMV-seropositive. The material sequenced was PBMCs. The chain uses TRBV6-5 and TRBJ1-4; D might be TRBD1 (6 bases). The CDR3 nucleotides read TGTGCCAGCAGTTACTCAGGGGGAGCAACTCGGGAAAAACTGTTTTTT. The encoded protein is CASSYSGGATREKLFF.